This passage covers 15 T cell receptor beta chains from one sample sequenced in a study of blood T cell repertoires in COVID-19. This table comes from immunoSEQ multiplex PCR, and its TCRdb copy is limited to in-frame clones, with some not included. Of some 97,000 clones in the sample, approximately 91% were seen once. Sequenced material: peripheral blood. The receptors were gathered from a middle-aged man with active COVID-19.

This sequence joins TRBV14 and TRBJ1-1; D ambiguous. CDR1 and CDR2 (germline): SGHDN, FVKESK. This CDR3 region has 16 residues. Trimming pared 6 bases from V and 0 bases from J, leaving 17 bases between. CDR3 region: CASSLTGFRMNTEAFF. The CDR3 DNA sequence: TGTGCCAGCAGTCTGACGGGATTTCGTATGAACACTGAAGCTTTCTTT.

The table lists this clone with a count of one. The chain links TRBV24-1 to TRBJ1-4; 11 bases are shared with TRBD1. In germline, CDR1 is KGHDR, CDR2 SFDVKD. V was pared by 4 bases and J by 8 bases, with 8 bases of the junction left unmatched. The CDR3 has 16 residues. The chain's CDR3 is CATSDYGTGGEEKLFF. The CDR3, as DNA: TGTGCCACCAGTGACTACGGGACAGGGGGAGAAGAAAAACTGTTTTTT.

This sequence joins TRBV5-4 and TRBJ2-2; 10 bases fit TRBD1. CDR1 and CDR2 (germline): SGHNT, YYREEE (reference sequence). The CDR3 extends over 17 amino acids. Unmatched junction bases numbered 9, after V lost 3 bases and J lost 4 bases. The CDR3 here is CASSSDRGGTPTGELFF. Written as DNA, the CDR3 is TGTGCCAGCAGCTCGGACAGGGGGGGAACCCCCACCGGGGAGCTGTTTTTT.

The chain couples TRBV15 to TRBJ2-1; 10 nucleotides agree with TRBD2. This CDR3 has 14 residues. The germline CDR1 and CDR2 sequences are LNHNV and YYDKDF (reference sequence). The V and J ends lost 1 base and 8 bases, in that order; junction bases with no gene match: 2. CDR3 sequence (DNA): TGTGCCACCAGCAGAGGACTAGCGGGCTATGAGCAGTTCTTC. Translated: CATSRGLAGYEQFF. Complete variable domain (other parts from reference TRBV15 and TRBJ2-1): DAMVIQNPRYQVTQFGKPVTLSCSQTLNHNVMYWYQQKSSQAPKLLFHYYDKDFNNEADTPDNFQSRRPNTSFCFLDIRSPGLGDTAMYLCATSRGLAGYEQFFGPGTRLTVL.

The chain employs TRBV6-5 and TRBJ1-2; no clear D. Looked up from germline, CDR1 is MNHEY and CDR2 is SVGAGI. This CDR3 comprises 12 residues. The V end was cut by 5 bases, the J end by 8 bases, with 12 bases between. CDR3 region: CASSPLRGGYTF. CDR3 in DNA: TGTGCCAGCAGTCCCCTCCGAGGGGGCTACACCTTC.

The rearrangement uses TRBV28 and TRBJ2-7; no firm D call. The CDR3 contains 12 residues. Trimming removed 3 bases from V and 6 bases from J, with 9 bases in between. Per germline, CDR1 MDHEN and CDR2 SYDVKM. The CDR3 loop is CASSLLGSEQYF. The CDR3 DNA reads as TGTGCCAGCAGTTTGTTGGGCAGCGAGCAGTACTTC.

This clone was seen a single time. This chain links TRBV5-1 with TRBJ2-7; TRBD1 aligns across 7 bases. The V gene end was trimmed by 2 bases and the J gene end by 4 bases; junction bases not matched to a gene: 3. The CDR3 contains 13 residues. CDR1 and CDR2 (germline): SGHRS, YFSETQ. DNA for the CDR3: TGCGCCAGCAGCTTCGCAGGGGGATACGAGCAGTACTTC. Protein product: CASSFAGGYEQYF.

The V gene is TRBV6-5, the J gene TRBJ2-7; D possibly corresponds to TRBD2 (7 bases). The V end lost 3 bases, the J end lost 5 bases, and 14 bases lay between the germline ends. The germline gives CDR1 MNHEY, CDR2 SVGAGI. The CDR3 runs 14 residues. CDR3: CASSYQGGRDEQYF. CDR3 nucleotide sequence: TGTGCCAGCAGTTATCAAGGGGGGAGGGACGAGCAGTACTTC.

This rearrangement joins TRBV5-1 to TRBJ2-1; D remains unclear. Germline V gene sequence: CDR1 SGHRS, CDR2 YFSETQ. With 7 bases removed from V and 6 bases from J, the gap between germline ends came to 17 bases. This CDR3 comprises 14 residues. DNA of the CDR3: TGCGCCAGCCTCGCCCAGACTGGCGGCAATGAGCAGTTCTTC. It codes for CASLAQTGGNEQFF.

The chain uses TRBV18 and TRBJ2-1; the D is unclear. Germline CDR1 KGHSH, CDR2 LQKENI. This CDR3 comprises 12 residues. V was cut by 2 bases and J by 5 bases, with 4 bases left in between. CDR3 coding DNA: TGTGCCAGCTCACCATTCGACAATGAGCAGTTCTTC. Protein product: CASSPFDNEQFF.

This chain uses TRBV11-2 with TRBJ1-1, with D tentatively TRBD1 (5 bases). Per germline, CDR1 SGHAT and CDR2 FQNNGV. The CDR3 totals 15 residues. Trimming stripped 6 bases from V and 1 base from J, with 15 bases between. As DNA, the CDR3 is TGTGCCAGCAGTCCAGGCCAGGGTTGGAACACTGAAGCTTTCTTT. This gives the protein CASSPGQGWNTEAFF.

The chain uses TRBV5-1 and TRBJ1-1, with 8 bases that match TRBD1. With 4 bases clipped from V and 8 bases from J, the junction kept 10 bases outside the gene matches. CDR1 is SGHRS, CDR2 YFSETQ, per germline. The CDR3 has 14 residues. CDR3 protein: CASSPLNDRGEAFF. CDR3 DNA: TGCGCCAGCAGCCCCCTGAACGACAGGGGAGAAGCTTTCTTT.

The V call is TRBV5-1, the J call TRBJ1-2; 10 bases are a match to TRBD1. Per germline, CDR1 SGHRS and CDR2 YFSETQ. Trimming cost V 1 base and J 5 bases; bases outside gene matches: 11. The CDR3 covers 17 residues. CDR3: CASSLPATGGLGYGYTF. The DNA for the CDR3 is TGCGCCAGCAGCTTGCCCGCGACAGGGGGCCTTGGGTATGGCTACACCTTC.

V is TRBV10-3 and J is TRBJ1-3; possibly TRBD1 for D (6 bases). Germline loops: CDR1 ENHRY, CDR2 SYGVKD. The CDR3 totals 12 residues. The V end was cut by 11 bases, the J end by 2 bases, with 10 bases between. CDR3 bases: TGTGCCCTCCAGGGGACTGGAAACACCATATATTTT. Encoded protein: CALQGTGNTIYF.

This clone appeared a single time. The V and J genes are TRBV6-1 and TRBJ2-3; 10 bases map to TRBD1. CDR3 length: 16 residues. J lost 4 bases, V lost 2 bases, and 6 bases had no gene match. The germline V gene has CDR1 MNHNS and CDR2 SASEGT. The CDR3 DNA follows: TGTGCCAGCAGTGAAAAGGGGACAGGGGCGGCAGATACGCAGTATTTT. Residues: CASSEKGTGAADTQYF.